The 18 T cell receptor beta chains presented below share a single source sample, sequenced in a study of T-cell reconstitution after alpha-beta-depleted transplantation in children. During its preparation, the TCRbeta library received unique molecular identifiers. TCRdb called the PCR reads again in MiXCR, with one record for every CDR3 protein. This sample carries 500,000 to 650,000 distinct CDR3 sequences, 13% of them seen once, and the ten largest clones take around 2.2%. Sequenced here: PBMCs, mostly from graft donor cells, sampled 360 days after TCRalphabeta/CD19-depleted stem cell transplant. The receptors shown here come from a male patient between 5 and 17 years old who had a stem cell transplant for acute myeloid leukemia, so the T cells may come from the graft donor.

This sequence joins TRBV4-3 and TRBJ1-6; D is undetermined. This CDR3 is 13 amino acids long. CDR1 and CDR2 (germline): LGHNA, YSLEER. Trimming took 0 bases from V and 10 from J, leaving 7 bases between them. The CDR3 DNA follows: TGCGCCAGCAGCCAAGAGAGGGTCTCACCCCTCCACTTT. Its protein is CASSQERVSPLHF.

Many counts were recorded for this clonotype. The chain couples TRBV27 to TRBJ1-5; D perhaps matches TRBD1 (5 bases). Trimming left V 5 bases short and J 8 bases short, with 16 bases between. CDR1 and CDR2 (germline): MNHEY, SMNVEV (reference sequence). CDR3 length: 14 residues. The CDR3 loop is CASSPGLSREPQHF. The CDR3 nucleotides are TGTGCCAGCAGTCCGGGACTCAGCAGGGAGCCCCAGCATTTT.

This clonotype occurred a few times. The chain uses TRBV7-2 and TRBJ1-1; perhaps TRBD1 as D (6 bases). Germline CDR1 SGHTA, CDR2 FQGNSA. Between the trimmed V and J ends, which lost 6 bases and 5 bases, there was a span of 16 bases. The CDR3 is made up of 14 amino acids. The CDR3 loop is CASSRLGGLTEAFF. The CDR3 DNA is TGTGCCAGCAGTCGACTCGGGGGGCTGACTGAAGCTTTCTTT.

This clonotype was counted only a few times. The chain employs TRBV14 and TRBJ2-7; D not certain. The CDR3 extends over 16 amino acids. V was pared by 0 bases and J by 4 bases, with 16 bases between. Germline assignment: CDR1 SGHDN and CDR2 FVKESK. DNA for the CDR3: TGTGCCAGCAGCCAAGATCGGCTGCTGAAACCATACGAGCAGTACTTC. It codes for CASSQDRLLKPYEQYF.

In this sample, this clonotype turned up many times. The chain joins TRBV7-9 to TRBJ1-2; no clear D. There are 14 residues in the CDR3. Germline assignment: CDR1 SEHNR and CDR2 FQNEAQ (reference sequence). The V end lost 3 bases, the J end lost 8 bases, and 16 bases lay between the germline ends. The DNA for the CDR3 is TGTGCCAGCAGCTTGGGCCCCCCTCTACGGGGCTACACCTTC. Its translation is CASSLGPPLRGYTF.

This clonotype was counted a few times. This chain joins TRBV24-1 and TRBJ2-1, with 14 positions matching TRBD2. The CDR3 is made up of 16 amino acids. The ends lost 4 bases at V and 6 bases at J; junction bases unmatched: 4. Per germline, CDR1 KGHDR and CDR2 SFDVKD. The CDR3 loop reads CATSEGTSGRVNEQFF. CDR3 nucleotides: TGTGCCACCAGTGAAGGGACTAGCGGGAGAGTCAATGAGCAGTTCTTC.

This clonotype was observed a few times. This chain connects TRBV20-1 to TRBJ2-7; D assignment may be TRBD1 or TRBD2 (5 bases each). The CDR3 runs to 16 residues. With 2 bases removed from V and 2 bases from J, the gap between germline ends came to 19 bases. Germline-derived CDR1 and CDR2 are DFQATT and SNEGSKA (reference sequence). This chain's CDR3 is CSARRDLEPSPYEQYF. CDR3 sequence (DNA): TGCAGTGCTAGAAGGGACCTGGAGCCATCCCCCTACGAGCAGTACTTC.

This clonotype was observed a handful of times. The J gene is TRBJ2-7, the V gene TRBV7-9, with D possibly TRBD1 on 5 matching bases. The CDR3 extends over 15 amino acids. V gave up 1 base and J gave up 0 bases, with 10 bases separating them. The germline V gene has CDR1 SEHNR and CDR2 FQNEAQ (reference sequence). The DNA of the CDR3 is TGTGCCAGCAGCTTAGGACAGAGTAGCTCCTACGAGCAGTACTTC. It specifies CASSLGQSSSYEQYF.

The genes are TRBV7-9 and TRBJ2-7; D is possibly TRBD2 (5 bases). The CDR3 totals 14 residues. The germline V gene has CDR1 SEHNR and CDR2 FQNEAQ (reference sequence). Trimming cost V 5 bases and J 0 bases, with 11 bases left between them. DNA of the CDR3: TGTGCCAGCAGCCCGATGAGGGACTCCTACGAGCAGTACTTC. Translating gives CASSPMRDSYEQYF.

This clonotype was detected many times. V gene TRBV7-7 combines with J gene TRBJ2-1, with TRBD2 identical over 8 bases. CDR3 size: 19 residues. The J segment lost 0 bases and the V segment lost 1 base, leaving 11 bases of the junction unmatched. Germline CDR1 reads SSHAT; CDR2 reads FNYEAQ (reference sequence). The CDR3 nucleotides read TGTGCCAGCAGCTTAGATTTGAGCGGGAGTCCCAACTCCTACAATGAGCAGTTCTTC. It encodes CASSLDLSGSPNSYNEQFF.

This clonotype was observed a handful of times. The chain carries TRBV4-2 and TRBJ2-1, with D unresolved. This CDR3 is built from 10 residues. Looked up from germline, CDR1 is LGHNA and CDR2 is YNFKEQ. V was clipped by 5 bases and J by 15 bases, with 11 bases between them. CDR3 loop: CASSAEIVFF. CDR3 coding DNA: TGTGCCAGCAGCGCGGAGATTGTGTTCTTC.

The genes are TRBV29-1 and TRBJ2-2; 7 nucleotides line up with TRBD2. The CDR3 is 16 amino acids. Trimming removed 0 bases from V and 2 bases from J; junction bases left unmatched: 6. CDR1 is SQVTM, CDR2 ANQGSEA, per germline. CDR3 nucleotide sequence: TGCAGCGTTGAAGATTTCAGGGAGGGAAACACCGGGGAGCTGTTTTTT. Its translation: CSVEDFREGNTGELFF.

This clonotype was picked up many times. The CDR3 DNA reads TGTGCCAGCAACGGGACCCCTGGGGTAGGCGAGCAGTACTTC. Amino acid sequence: CASNGTPGVGEQYF. V gene TRBV12-3 or TRBV12-4 combines with J gene TRBJ2-7, with D possibly called TRBD1 or TRBD2 (5 bases each). Trimming removed 7 bases from V and 6 bases from J, with 19 bases in between. CDR3 length: 14 amino acids.

This clonotype came up many times. J is TRBJ2-2 and V is TRBV20-1; D uncertain. From germline, CDR1 is DFQATT and CDR2 SNEGSKA (reference sequence). V gave up 5 bases and J gave up 4 bases, with 11 bases separating them. The CDR3 sequence is 13 residues long. CDR3 in amino acids: CSAFRTVTGELFF. The CDR3, as DNA: TGCAGTGCTTTCCGGACCGTCACCGGGGAGCTGTTTTTT.

The chain has TRBV7-2 and TRBJ1-2; D is unresolved. The CDR3 contains 14 residues. Germline lookup yields CDR1 SGHTA and CDR2 FQGNSA. Trimming removed 0 bases from V and 7 bases from J, with 12 bases in between. The CDR3 is CASSLASGDGGYTF. CDR3 nucleotide sequence: TGTGCCAGCAGCTTAGCGTCCGGGGATGGTGGCTACACCTTC.

In its sample, this clonotype was seen once. The J gene is TRBJ2-2, the V gene TRBV7-3; D not resolved. This CDR3 has 17 amino acids. From germline, CDR1 is SGHTA and CDR2 FQGTGA. With 5 bases removed from V and 2 bases from J, the gap between germline ends came to 18 bases. CDR3 residues: CASSPMIGKRNTGELFF. CDR3 nucleotide sequence: TGTGCCAGCAGCCCAATGATTGGAAAGAGAAACACCGGGGAGCTGTTTTTT.

The chain carries TRBV28 and TRBJ2-3; 7 nucleotides agree with TRBD1. This CDR3 has 13 residues. J gave up 6 bases and V 10 bases, and 10 bases lay outside the gene matches. CDR1 MDHEN and CDR2 SYDVKM come from the germline V gene. The CDR3: CATEQGNRDTQYF. In DNA, the CDR3 is TGTGCCACAGAACAGGGGAATAGGGATACGCAGTATTTT.

This clonotype was found many times. The chain couples TRBV29-1 to TRBJ2-7; tentatively, D is TRBD2 (6 bases). The V and J ends lost 7 bases and 0 bases respectively, with 16 bases between them. The length of the CDR3 is 14 residues. From germline, CDR1 is SQVTM and CDR2 ANQGSEA. The CDR3 is CSGKLAASSYEQYF. The DNA for the CDR3 is TGCAGCGGGAAACTAGCTGCTAGCTCCTACGAGCAGTACTTC.